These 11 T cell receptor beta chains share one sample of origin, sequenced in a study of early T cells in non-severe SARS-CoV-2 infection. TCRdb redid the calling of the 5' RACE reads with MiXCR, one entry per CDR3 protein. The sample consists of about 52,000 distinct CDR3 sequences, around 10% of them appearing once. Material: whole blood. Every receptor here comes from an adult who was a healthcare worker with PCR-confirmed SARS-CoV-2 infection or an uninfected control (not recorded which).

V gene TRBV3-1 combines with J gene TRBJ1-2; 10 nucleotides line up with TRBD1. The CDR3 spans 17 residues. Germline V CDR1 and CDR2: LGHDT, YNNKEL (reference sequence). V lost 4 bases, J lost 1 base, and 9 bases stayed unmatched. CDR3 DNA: TGTGCCAGCAGCCGGGGGACAGGGGCCCGTGGTAACTATGGCTACACCTTC. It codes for CASSRGTGARGNYGYTF.

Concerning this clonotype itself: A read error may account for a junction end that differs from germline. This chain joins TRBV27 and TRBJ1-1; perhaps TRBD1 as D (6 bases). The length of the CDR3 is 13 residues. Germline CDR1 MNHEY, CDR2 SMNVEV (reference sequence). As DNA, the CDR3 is TGTGCCAGTTTGGCAGGGGCTCTAGGTGAAGTTTTCTTT. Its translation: CASLAGALGEVFF.

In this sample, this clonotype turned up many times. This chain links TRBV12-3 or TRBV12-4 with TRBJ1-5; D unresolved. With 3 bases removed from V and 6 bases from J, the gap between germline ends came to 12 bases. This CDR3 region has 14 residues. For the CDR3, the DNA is TGTGCCAGCAGTTTTCAGCTAGCGGGTCAGCCCCAGCATTTT. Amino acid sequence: CASSFQLAGQPQHF.

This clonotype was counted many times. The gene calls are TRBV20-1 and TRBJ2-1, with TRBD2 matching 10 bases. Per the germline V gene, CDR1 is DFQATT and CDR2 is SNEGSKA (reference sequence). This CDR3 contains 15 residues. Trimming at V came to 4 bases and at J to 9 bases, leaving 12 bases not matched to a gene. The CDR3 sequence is CSAMRAGGIGIEQFF. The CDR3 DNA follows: TGCAGTGCTATGCGAGCGGGGGGGATTGGTATTGAGCAGTTCTTC.

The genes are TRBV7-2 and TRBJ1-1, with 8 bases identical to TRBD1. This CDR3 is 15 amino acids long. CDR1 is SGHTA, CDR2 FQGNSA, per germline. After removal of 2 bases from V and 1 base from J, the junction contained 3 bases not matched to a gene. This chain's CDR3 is CASSLWGTGNTEAFF. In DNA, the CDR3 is TGTGCCAGCAGCTTATGGGGGACAGGGAACACTGAAGCTTTCTTT. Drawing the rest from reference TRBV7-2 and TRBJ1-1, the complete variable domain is GAGVSQSPSNKVTEKGKDVELRCDPISGHTALYWYRQSLGQGLEFLIYFQGNSAPDKSGLPSDRFSAERTGGSVSTLTIQRTQQEDSAVYLCASSLWGTGNTEAFFGQGTRLTVV.

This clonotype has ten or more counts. CDR3 residues: CASSEQKGTGDGYTF. The CDR3 DNA is TGCGCCAGCAGTGAGCAAAAAGGGACAGGGGATGGCTACACCTTC. The chain combines TRBV10-2 with TRBJ1-2; 10 nucleotides align to TRBD1. V shed 2 bases, J shed 6 bases, and the junction held 6 bases outside the gene matches. Germline lookup yields CDR1 WSHSY and CDR2 SAAADI. This CDR3 has 15 residues.

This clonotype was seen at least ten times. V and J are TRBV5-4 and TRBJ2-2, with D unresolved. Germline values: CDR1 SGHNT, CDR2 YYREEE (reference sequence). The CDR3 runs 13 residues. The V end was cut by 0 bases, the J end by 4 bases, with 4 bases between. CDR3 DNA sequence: TGTGCCAGCAGCTTGGAGATCACCGGGGAGCTGTTTTTT. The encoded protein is CASSLEITGELFF.

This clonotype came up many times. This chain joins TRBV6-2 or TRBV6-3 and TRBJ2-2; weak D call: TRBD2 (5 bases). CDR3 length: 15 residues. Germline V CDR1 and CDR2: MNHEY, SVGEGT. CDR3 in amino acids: CGVLTGSLETGELFF. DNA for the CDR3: TGTGGAGTACTAACGGGGTCGCTGGAGACCGGGGAGCTGTTTTTT.

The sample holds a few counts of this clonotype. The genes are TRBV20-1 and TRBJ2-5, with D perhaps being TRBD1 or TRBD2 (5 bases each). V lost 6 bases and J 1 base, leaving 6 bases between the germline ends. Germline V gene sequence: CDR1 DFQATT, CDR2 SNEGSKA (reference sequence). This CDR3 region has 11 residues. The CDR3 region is CSAGTQETQYF. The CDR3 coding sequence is TGCAGTGCGGGGACCCAAGAGACCCAGTACTTC.

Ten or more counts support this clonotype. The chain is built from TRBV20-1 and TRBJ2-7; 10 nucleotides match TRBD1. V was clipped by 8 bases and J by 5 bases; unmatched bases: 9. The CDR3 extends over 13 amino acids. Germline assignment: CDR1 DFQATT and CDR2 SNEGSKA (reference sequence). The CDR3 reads CSPRQGAGNEQYF. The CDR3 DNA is TGCAGTCCTCGACAGGGGGCGGGCAACGAGCAGTACTTC.

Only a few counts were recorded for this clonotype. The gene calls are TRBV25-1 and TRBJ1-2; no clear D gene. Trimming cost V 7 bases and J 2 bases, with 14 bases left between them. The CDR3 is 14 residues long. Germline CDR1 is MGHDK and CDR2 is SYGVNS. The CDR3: CASMGGSPNYGYTF. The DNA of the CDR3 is TGTGCCAGCATGGGCGGGTCCCCAAACTATGGCTACACCTTC.